The present TCR beta chain was sequenced within a study of blood T cell repertoires in COVID-19. Whole-study context: Specimens from acute and convalescent COVID-19 originated in the United States, Italy and Spain. Nucleic acid was either cDNA or gDNA, and it came from T cells, B-cell-depleted T cells, or PBMCs.

In the original analysis: The assay estimated nucleated cells by amplifying reference gene primers. Repertoires were generated with immunoSEQ multiplex PCR, while TCRdb's copy carries only in-frame clones and drops some. V and J calls and clone size come straight from that table; D and trimming were deduced from the DNA. The profile covers about 160,000 clones, with approximately 86% appearing a single time and approximately 3.5% taken by the ten largest. Germline loops: CDR1 LNHDA, CDR2 SQIVND (reference sequence). The V segment lost 5 bases and the J segment 8 bases; nucleotides outside the gene matches: 6. CDR3 length: 14 amino acids.

This sequence was found in a man between 65 and 85 years old with acute or convalescent COVID-19. The sample was peripheral blood. The gene calls are TRBV19 and TRBJ1-4, with TRBD1 identical over 9 bases. The chain's CDR3 is CASSPQGASEKLFF. Written as DNA, the CDR3 is TGTGCCAGTAGTCCACAGGGGGCGTCCGAAAAACTGTTTTTT.